Shown below are 5 T cell receptor beta chains from a single sample sequenced in a study of response to subunit inactivated influenza vaccine. TCRdb itself ran the RT-PCR reads through MiXCR, one entry per CDR3 protein. The table shows about 480,000 distinct CDR3 sequences, with about 25% occurring only once. The sequences come from CD4+ T cells sorted from PBMCs, collected roughly 5 days after vaccination. These receptors all stem from a man aged 50-60 years who received an inactivated influenza vaccine.

This clonotype was observed a few times. A much larger clone differs by one base, so this may be a read error. This chain links TRBV7-2 with TRBJ2-7; tentatively, D is TRBD2 (5 bases). The germline V gene encodes CDR1 SGHTA and CDR2 FQGNSA. The CDR3 has 14 residues. The CDR3 loop reads CANSLARTGYEQYF. As DNA, the CDR3 is TGTGCCAACAGCTTAGCGAGAACGGGCTACGAGCAGTACTTC.

This clonotype has a handful of counts. The chain carries TRBV5-6 and TRBJ2-1; D gene unclear. The ends were cut back, 4 bases at V and 9 bases at J, with 8 bases in the middle. Germline V gives CDR1 SGHDT, CDR2 YYEEEE. This CDR3 is built from 11 residues. The CDR3 spells CASSQRREQFF. The CDR3 DNA is TGTGCCAGCAGCCAGAGACGTGAGCAGTTCTTC.

This clonotype was seen only a few times. In nucleotides, the CDR3 is TGTGCCATCCGGGACGGCCAAGAGACCCAGTACTTC. Its translation is CAIRDGQETQYF. The chain employs TRBV10-3 and TRBJ2-5, with D possibly being TRBD1 or TRBD2 (5 bases each). CDR1 is ENHRY and CDR2 is SYGVKD in the germline V gene. The CDR3 totals 12 residues. The V end was cut by 8 bases, the J end by 1 base, with 8 bases between.

This clonotype was seen only a few times. The chain carries TRBV20-1 and TRBJ2-3, with D maybe TRBD1 (6 bases). The CDR3 has 16 residues. Trimming cost V 1 base and J 6 bases, with 20 bases left between them. Germline V gene data show CDR1 as DFQATT and CDR2 as SNEGSKA (reference sequence). The CDR3 sequence is CSARGRNRVNWDTQYF. The CDR3 bases are TGCAGTGCTAGAGGGCGGAACAGGGTGAATTGGGATACGCAGTATTTT.

V is TRBV4-3 and J is TRBJ2-5, with TRBD2 identical over 9 bases. CDR1 and CDR2 (germline): LGHNA, YSLEER. V trimming: 1 base; J trimming: 1 base; junction bases outside the gene matches: 7. This CDR3 spans 17 amino acids. The CDR3 sequence is CASSQGRLAGPQETQYF. CDR3 coding DNA: TGCGCCAGCAGCCAAGGTCGCCTAGCGGGGCCCCAAGAGACCCAGTACTTC.